This T cell receptor (beta chain) was recovered during a study of blood T cell repertoires in COVID-19 (TCRdb year 2020). In terms of the full investigation: The collaborator samples originated in the United States, Italy and Spain and spanned the acute and convalescent phases of COVID-19. The material from the prospective study consisted of cDNA or gDNA derived from T cells, B-cell-depleted T cells, or PBMCs. The dataset comprised deeply sampled blood TCRbeta repertoires from subjects exposed to, actively infected with, or recovered from COVID-19. The repertoires were released in a freely available public database intended as a resource for research on the immune response to SARS-CoV-2. The samples were drawn from two sources: the first 160 participants of the ongoing ImmuneRACE study, and 1,254 subjects contributed by 6 global collaborators. A de-identified subject ID, COVID-19 status, age in years and sex were almost always included in the sample metadata. Where available, HLA class I and class II types were obtained from metadata supplied by the sample provider rather than from assay-based typing.

CDR1 MNHNY and CDR2 SVGAGI were looked up in the germline V gene (reference sequence). V lost 5 bases and J lost 1 base; the stretch between them is 21 bases long. Counted from cysteine to phenylalanine, this CDR3 has 18 amino acids. The CDR3 DNA has 54 bases and is translated from base 1. What the authors observed across the whole study: The quantity of clinical and demographic metadata differed by source and by participant and was supplied without curation.

The collaborating institutions used their own protocols to collect whole blood in K2EDTA tubes. Collaborator samples were shipped for TCRbeta analysis as frozen whole blood, isolated PBMCs, or DNA extracted from either sample type. Worth noting for this clone: No antigen is known for it. The sample holds no much larger clone one base away, and base qualities are not on file.

The immunoSEQ Assay, a bias-controlled multiplex PCR, was used to amplify TCRbeta CDR3 regions from genomic DNA. The study's own analysis went as follows. Nucleated cell counts per sample were estimated from amplification of reference gene primers within the assay. Sequence reads were collapsed and filtered to measure the absolute abundance of every unique TCRbeta CDR3 rearrangement. For each sample, productive Simpson clonality was calculated as the square root of Simpson's diversity index across productive rearrangements. TCRdb carries this immuneACCESS record with in-frame sequences only. Its versions omit some clonotypes, under half of them owing to an unresolved V gene in the studies checked, with the rest unexplained. V and J calls and clone size follow that table, whereas D and trimming were derived from the DNA. Here the sample has approximately 190,000 clones; around 90% occur a single time. The biggest ten clones account for 20% to 25% of the sample.

This TCR derives from a man aged 60 to 75 with active or convalescent COVID-19. The V gene is TRBV6-6 and the J gene is TRBJ1-5, with the D gene uncertain. The source material was peripheral blood. The CDR3 sequence is CASSPGSGDGRSNQPQHF. The base sequence is TGTGCCAGCAGTCCCGGATCCGGGGATGGGAGGAGCAATCAGCCCCAGCATTTT.